Listed below are T cell receptor beta chains from one sample, sequenced in a study of T cell responses to AZD1222 COVID-19 vaccine. TCRdb's table, derived via immunoSEQ multiplex PCR, lists solely in-frame clones and lacks some. Of some 130,000 clones in the sample, about 91% were seen once. Sequencing was performed on peripheral blood, taken 28 days after the second AZD1222 dose. The receptor source for this set is an adult who received the AZD1222 COVID-19 vaccine. CDR3s include the opening cysteine and the closing phenylalanine or tryptophan. The D gene is left open where the match is weak. Some rows have no size entry. The others give once, few or many, or a class for an expanded clone.

NA	TRBV2	TRBJ2-1	TRBD1	TGTGCCAGCAGTGGGGCGCGGGACAGGGGATACAATGAGCAGTTCTTC	CASSGARDRGYNEQFF
NA	TRBV7-8	TRBJ2-7	TRBD1	TGTGCCAGCAGCTTCAAGACAGGGCCTTCCTACGAGCAGTACTTC	CASSFKTGPSYEQYF
once	TRBV14	TRBJ2-5	TRBD2	TGTGCCAGCAGCCAAAGGACTAGCGGGAGATTAGAGGAGACCCAGTACTTC	CASSQRTSGRLEETQYF
NA	TRBV11-2	TRBJ1-1	TRBD1	TGTGCCAGCAGCCCCGGTGAGGGGGCCAACACTGAAGCTTTCTTT	CASSPGEGANTEAFF
NA	TRBV4-1	TRBJ1-5	NA	TGCGCCAGCAGCCAAGAATTGGAGACGGGCTTAGTTCAGCCCCAGCATTTT	CASSQELETGLVQPQHF
NA	TRBV9	TRBJ1-2	NA	TGTGCCAGCAGCGGTGGAGGAGGACTCCGATATGGCTACACCTTC	CASSGGGGLRYGYTF
NA	TRBV27	TRBJ1-2	TRBD1	TGTGCCAGCAGACGACAGGGTCAGGGCTATGGCTACACCTTC	CASRRQGQGYGYTF
NA	TRBV9	TRBJ2-3	NA	TGTGCCAGCAGCGTTGTGGACAGACTTATGGGAGATACGCAGTATTTT	CASSVVDRLMGDTQYF
NA	TRBV9	TRBJ1-4	TRBD1	TGTGCCAGCAGCGTAGGTGGGACAGGAAATGAAAAACTGTTTTTT	CASSVGGTGNEKLFF
NA	TRBV6-4	TRBJ2-1	NA	TGTGCCAGCAGTACCTCGTGGGAAAAAGGCAATGAGCAGTTCTTC	CASSTSWEKGNEQFF
NA	TRBV30	TRBJ1-1	NA	TGTGCCTGGAAGGGGGGCCGTAGCGGCACTGAAGCTTTCTTT	CAWKGGRSGTEAFF
NA	TRBV19	TRBJ1-2	NA	TGTGCCAGTAACCTAGAAGGGCGAGGCTACACCTTC	CASNLEGRGYTF
NA	TRBV6-2/TRBV6-3	TRBJ2-3	TRBD2	TGTGCCAGCAGTTACCTAGCGGAGGCGACAGATACGCAGTATTTT	CASSYLAEATDTQYF
NA	TRBV5-1	TRBJ1-2	NA	TGCGCCAGCAGCTTATGGTTTAACTATGGCTACACCTTC	CASSLWFNYGYTF
NA	TRBV25-1	TRBJ1-1	NA	TGTGCCAGCAGTGAGATTAGGGGGGCTGAAGCTTTCTTT	CASSEIRGAEAFF
once	TRBV5-1	TRBJ1-1	NA	TGCGCCAGCAGCTTGGGGGGAAGCAACACTGAAGCTTTCTTT	CASSLGGSNTEAFF
NA	TRBV24-1	TRBJ1-5	NA	TGTGCCACCAGTGGGGGGGTTGGGAGCAATCAGCCCCAGCATTTT	CATSGGVGSNQPQHF
NA	TRBV29-1	TRBJ1-2	NA	TGCAGCGCCCCCGACTCGTCTGGAGGGTATGGCTACACCTTC	CSAPDSSGGYGYTF
NA	TRBV19	TRBJ2-7	TRBD2	TGTGCCAGTAGTATGGTAGCGGGGGGGCCCGGCGAGCAGTACTTC	CASSMVAGGPGEQYF
NA	TRBV14	TRBJ2-3	TRBD2	TGTGCCAGCAGCCAAGGGGCTAGCGGGAGCACAGATACGCAGTATTTT	CASSQGASGSTDTQYF
NA	TRBV11-2	TRBJ1-6	NA	TGTGCCAGCAGCCCCGGGACGAAGGCTCAGGCACCCCTCCACTTT	CASSPGTKAQAPLHF
NA	TRBV5-1	TRBJ2-1	TRBD1	TGCGCCAGCAGCTTACCGGGACAGGGGGCGAATGAGCAGTTCTTC	CASSLPGQGANEQFF
NA	TRBV24-1	TRBJ2-6	NA	TGTGCCACCAGTGACATCCAGTCTGGGGCCAACGTCCTGACTTTC	CATSDIQSGANVLTF
NA	TRBV4-3	TRBJ2-1	NA	TGCGCCAGCAGCCAGACGATCCTTAGATCGAGCTCCTACAATGAGCAGTTCTTC	CASSQTILRSSSYNEQFF
NA	TRBV5-1	TRBJ1-2	NA	TGCGCCAGCAGCCAACAGGGTAGGGATGGCTACACCTTC	CASSQQGRDGYTF
NA	TRBV5-1	TRBJ2-2	TRBD1	TGCGCCAGCGTTAGTCAGACAGGGGATCTCGCCGGGGAGCTGTTTTTT	CASVSQTGDLAGELFF
NA	TRBV9	TRBJ1-1	NA	TGTGCCAGCAGCGGGGGACTGGTCACTGAAGCTTTCTTT	CASSGGLVTEAFF
once	TRBV6-6	TRBJ2-4	NA	TGTGCCAGCAGCCCCCGGGCAGAGGCCAAAAACATTCAGTACTTC	CASSPRAEAKNIQYF
NA	TRBV19	TRBJ2-6	TRBD2	TGTGCCAGTAGCGGGAGGGCCTCTGGGGCCAACGTCCTGACTTTC	CASSGRASGANVLTF
NA	TRBV20-1	TRBJ1-1	NA	TGCAGTGCTAGTTCGGGGGGGGTGAGCACTGAAGCTTTCTTT	CSASSGGVSTEAFF
NA	TRBV28	TRBJ1-4	NA	TGTGCCAGCGCCTTCGGGCAGGGTAGTCGTGAAAAACTGTTTTTT	CASAFGQGSREKLFF
NA	TRBV5-8	TRBJ2-1	NA	TGTGCCAGCAGCTTTAACAGGCTATCTGCCCCCTCCTACAATGAGCAGTTCTTC	CASSFNRLSAPSYNEQFF
few	TRBV11-3	TRBJ1-1	NA	TGTGCCAGCAGCCCCGGGACGGAAGAAGCTTTCTTT	CASSPGTEEAFF
NA	TRBV9	TRBJ1-5	NA	TGTGCCAGCAGCGTAGGGGGGAGCAATCAGCCCCAGCATTTT	CASSVGGSNQPQHF
NA	TRBV30	TRBJ1-6	TRBD1	TGTGCCTGGAGTCCCGGGACAGGGACTTCACCCCTCCACTTT	CAWSPGTGTSPLHF
NA	TRBV4-3	TRBJ2-3	NA	TGCGCCAGCAGCCAAGATCCGGCAGGCTCCACAGATACGCAGTATTTT	CASSQDPAGSTDTQYF
NA	TRBV28	TRBJ2-3	TRBD2	TGTGCCAGCAGTTCCCGACTAGCGGGGGTCACAGATACGCAGTATTTT	CASSSRLAGVTDTQYF
once	TRBV2	TRBJ2-2	NA	TGTGCCGCCAATGGAGGGGTCGGGGAGCTGTTTTTT	CAANGGVGELFF
NA	TRBV7-9	TRBJ1-6	TRBD1	TGTGCCAGCAGCCAGACAGGGAACAGGATCAATTCACCCCTCCACTTT	CASSQTGNRINSPLHF
NA	TRBV4-3	TRBJ2-1	NA	TGCGCCAGCAGATCAACAGGGAACAATGAGCAGTTCTTC	CASRSTGNNEQFF
NA	TRBV27	TRBJ1-1	NA	TGTGCCAGCAGTTTAAAAGGGGCGGCGCCTGAAGCTTTCTTT	CASSLKGAAPEAFF
NA	TRBV6-1	TRBJ2-3	TRBD2	TGTGCCAGCAGTGAACTAGCGGACACAGATACGCAGTATTTT	CASSELADTDTQYF
NA	TRBV18	TRBJ1-2	NA	TGTGCCAGCTCACCCACGAGGGAGACAGCAAATGGCTACACCTTC	CASSPTRETANGYTF
few	TRBV7-2	TRBJ1-2	TRBD1	TGTGCCAGCAGCTTAGGACCAGGGACAGTTAACTATGGCTACACCTTC	CASSLGPGTVNYGYTF
NA	TRBV10-3	TRBJ2-7	NA	TGTGCCATCAGTGAGGGGTACGAGCAGTACTTC	CAISEGYEQYF